These 10 T cell receptor beta chains came from one sample sequenced in a study of molecular identifiers for immune sequencing clone quantification. TCRdb reanalysed the PCR reads using MiXCR and keeps one entry per CDR3 protein. The sample yields over 550,000 distinct CDR3 sequences, around 25% seen once. The sequencing sample was made of naive CD8+ T cells from blood, with Jurkat cell RNA spiked in. Subset defined: FACS-sorted CD8+CD4-CCR7+CD45RA+ naive T cells. The receptors come from a human donor in good health. Some libraries in this study had Jurkat cell RNA spiked in.

Comment on this clonotype: A read error may be the cause here, since a much bigger clone is one base away. J is TRBJ2-1 and V is TRBV30, with a weak D call TRBD1 (5 bases). The CDR3 spans 16 residues. Germline V gene lookup returns CDR1 GTSNPN and CDR2 SVGIG (reference sequence). The CDR3 loop reads CAWSVGHQDAYNEPFF. The CDR3 bases are TGTGCCTGGAGTGTTGGACACCAAGACGCCTACAATGAGCCGTTCTTC.

Worth noting for this clonotype: Its ends do not fully match the called genes, so a read error is possible. The chain carries TRBV2 and TRBJ2-7; D might be TRBD2 (5 bases). Per the germline V gene, CDR1 is SNHLY and CDR2 is FYNNEI. This CDR3 has 15 amino acids. The CDR3 DNA follows: TGTGCCAGCAGACTCGGACTCGGCCCCTCCTTCGAGCAGTACTTC. It encodes CASRLGLGPSFEQYF.

This clonotype has more than one count but fewer than ten. The chain joins TRBV7-2 to TRBJ2-7, with TRBD2 as a possible D gene (7 bases). Trimming pared 0 bases from V and 2 bases from J, leaving 17 bases between. This CDR3 has 17 residues. Per germline, CDR1 SGHTA and CDR2 FQGNSA. The DNA for the CDR3 is TGTGCCAGCAGCTTAGCGATAAAGGGGGGGGTCGCCTACGAGCAGTACTTC. It translates to CASSLAIKGGVAYEQYF.

As concerns this clonotype: A much bigger clone sits one base away, suggesting this may be a read error. In this CDR3 the conserved last residue, phenylalanine or tryptophan, is missing, so a read error is likely. The chain links TRBV5-4 to TRBJ2-7; D possibly uses TRBD1 or TRBD2 (5 bases each). This CDR3 comprises 15 residues. Germline loops: CDR1 SGHNT, CDR2 YYREEE (reference sequence). This chain's CDR3 is CASSFGASELYAQYL. The CDR3 nucleotides are TGTGCCAGCAGCTTCGGGGCCTCCGAACTCTACGCGCAGTACCTC.

The table lists this clonotype with many counts. The chain joins TRBV10-3 to TRBJ2-3; maybe TRBD2 (5 bases). The CDR3 length is 17 residues. Germline CDR1 is ENHRY and CDR2 is SYGVKD. With 4 bases removed from V and 4 bases from J, the gap between germline ends came to 21 bases. The CDR3 DNA is TGTGCCATCAGTGCCACTCTTAGAGGGTTAGACGCAGATACGCAGTATTTT. This sequence encodes CAISATLRGLDADTQYF.

In this sample, this clonotype turned up a few times. V gene TRBV4-1 combines with J gene TRBJ2-2; D uncertain. The germline CDR1 and CDR2 sequences are MGHRA and YSYEKL. This CDR3 has 15 amino acids. Trimming left V 0 bases short and J 4 bases short, with 9 bases between. The CDR3 is CASSQEGPLTGELFF. Here the CDR3 DNA reads TGCGCCAGCAGCCAAGAAGGGCCACTCACCGGGGAGCTGTTTTTT.

On this clonotype itself: The junction shows a germline mismatch at one end, possibly a read error. This chain connects TRBV13 to TRBJ1-2; possible D gene TRBD1, 5 bases. This CDR3 is built from 13 residues. The germline gives CDR1 PRHDT, CDR2 FYEKMQ (reference sequence). CDR3 sequence (DNA): TGTGCCAGCTCCAGGGACTCTAACTATTGCTACACCTTC. This translates into CASSRDSNYCYTF.

This clonotype was picked up many times. The chain combines TRBV20-1 with TRBJ2-7; D is undetermined. The CDR3 loop spans 13 amino acids. V lost 3 bases to trimming and J lost 5 bases, with 14 bases between them. Germline CDR1 and CDR2: DFQATT and SNEGSKA (reference sequence). CDR3 region: CSARGQIGDEQYF. The CDR3 nucleotides are TGCAGTGCTAGGGGTCAGATCGGCGACGAGCAGTACTTC.

This clonotype came up a few times. The chain joins TRBV11-2 to TRBJ1-2, with a tentative D call TRBD1 (6 bases). Per the germline V gene, CDR1 is SGHAT and CDR2 is FQNNGV. This CDR3 comprises 11 residues. The V end was cut by 10 bases, the J end by 7 bases, with 13 bases between. CDR3 in DNA: TGTGCCACCACAGGACAGCTTGGCTACACCTTC. Translated: CATTGQLGYTF.

Ten or more counts support this clonotype. The chain couples TRBV29-1 to TRBJ2-3; the D is unclear. V was pared by 0 bases and J by 5 bases, with 9 bases between. Per germline, CDR1 SQVTM and CDR2 ANQGSEA. The length of the CDR3 is 13 residues. CDR3: CSVEDRPIDTQYF. The CDR3 DNA follows: TGCAGCGTTGAAGATCGGCCAATAGATACGCAGTATTTT.